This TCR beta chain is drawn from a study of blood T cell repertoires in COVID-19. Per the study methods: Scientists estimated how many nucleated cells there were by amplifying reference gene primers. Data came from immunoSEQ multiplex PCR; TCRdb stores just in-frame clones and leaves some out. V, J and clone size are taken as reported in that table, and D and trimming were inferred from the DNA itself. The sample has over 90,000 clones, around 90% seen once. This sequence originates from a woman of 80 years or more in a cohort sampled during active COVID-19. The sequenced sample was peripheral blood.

CDR3: CASKVHRAENQYF. CDR3 sequence (DNA): TGTGCCAGCAAAGTCCACAGGGCCGAGAACCAGTACTTC. J is TRBJ2-7 and V is TRBV28; TRBD1 is a possible D gene (6 bases). Deletions cut 7 bases from V and 10 bases from J, with 20 bases between. The germline V gene encodes CDR1 MDHEN and CDR2 SYDVKM. The CDR3 length is 13 residues.